Below, 18 T cell receptor beta chains from the same sample are listed, as sequenced in a study of blood T cells in healthy people across ages. Using a J-beta primer mix together with a sample-barcoded 5' primer, a second PCR was run for 7 to 11 cycles. A single record per CDR3 protein comes from TCRdb applying MiXCR to the 5' RACE reads. The sample yields fewer than 950,000 distinct CDR3 sequences, roughly 34% seen once. The specimen sequenced was blood. These receptors all stem from a man between 18 and 35 years old in good health.

The chain joins TRBV15 to TRBJ2-5; 10 bases are a match to TRBD1. J was trimmed by 3 bases and V by 6 bases; bases with no gene match: 7. This CDR3 comprises 15 residues. CDR1 and CDR2 (germline): LNHNV, YYDKDF (reference sequence). CDR3 bases: TGTGCCACCAGGAATCGACAGGGGGCGGAAGAGACCCAGTACTTC. It codes for CATRNRQGAEETQYF.

This clonotype has more than one count but fewer than ten. The chain carries TRBV5-1 and TRBJ1-1; D unresolved. The CDR3 consists of 14 residues. V dropped 0 bases and J dropped 5 bases, with 11 bases sitting between them. CDR1 is SGHRS and CDR2 is YFSETQ in the germline V gene. In DNA form, the CDR3 reads TGCGCCAGCAGCTTGGGACTACGGGAGACTGAAGCTTTCTTT. This sequence encodes CASSLGLRETEAFF.

The table lists this clonotype with many counts. The chain combines TRBV5-1 with TRBJ2-3; the D gene could be TRBD1 or TRBD2 (5 bases each). Deletions cut 4 bases from V and 2 bases from J, with 17 bases between. The germline CDR1 and CDR2 sequences are SGHRS and YFSETQ. CDR3 length: 16 amino acids. The CDR3: CASSLAGPLHTDTQYF. The CDR3 DNA follows: TGCGCCAGCAGCCTAGCAGGGCCTCTACACACAGATACGCAGTATTTT. Combining the CDR3 with reference TRBV5-1 and TRBJ2-3 gives the whole variable domain KAGVTQTPRYLIKTRGQQVTLSCSPISGHRSVSWYQQTPGQGLQFLFEYFSETQRNKGNFPGRFSGRQFSNSRSEMNVSTLELGDSALYLCASSLAGPLHTDTQYFGPGTRLTVL.

This chain joins TRBV4-3 and TRBJ2-1; 7 nucleotides line up with TRBD2. CDR1 LGHNA and CDR2 YSLEER come from the germline V gene. J was trimmed by 4 bases and V by 0 bases; bases with no gene match: 6. The CDR3 has 16 residues. The CDR3 protein is CASSQDTGGRYNEQFF. The CDR3 region has the DNA TGCGCCAGCAGCCAAGATACGGGGGGACGTTACAATGAGCAGTTCTTC.

To note about this clonotype: Possible read error: a much larger clone is one base away. V gene TRBV20-1 combines with J gene TRBJ1-2; unclear D gene. This CDR3 is built from 12 residues. Per germline, CDR1 DFQATT and CDR2 SNEGSKA (reference sequence). Trimming took 6 bases from V and 7 from J, leaving 15 bases between them. Here the CDR3 DNA reads TGCAGTGCCTGGTGGCCCACCTGTGGCTACACCTTC. Its protein product is CSAWWPTCGYTF.

This clonotype was recorded at least ten times. The V gene is TRBV12-3 or TRBV12-4, the J gene TRBJ2-1; 7 nucleotides line up with TRBD1. V dropped 2 bases and J dropped 5; count of bases not matched to a gene: 0. This CDR3 spans 13 amino acids. The CDR3 DNA reads as TGTGCCAGCAGTTTAACAGGGGACAATGAGCAGTTCTTC. Translated, it gives CASSLTGDNEQFF.

The chain has TRBV5-6 and TRBJ2-7, with 7 bases lining up with TRBD1. The CDR3 is made up of 14 amino acids. V lost 4 bases to trimming and J lost 3 bases; unmatched junction nucleotides: 7. Per germline, CDR1 SGHDT and CDR2 YYEEEE. CDR3 amino acids: CASSRNRGRYEQYF. In nucleotides, the CDR3 is TGTGCCAGCAGCCGGAACAGGGGTCGCTACGAGCAGTACTTC.

In this sample, this clonotype turned up once. The V and J genes are TRBV7-9 and TRBJ2-3; TRBD2 might be the D (5 bases). This CDR3 is 12 amino acids long. Per the germline V gene, CDR1 is SEHNR and CDR2 is FQNEAQ (reference sequence). The V end was cut by 1 base, the J end by 13 bases, with 12 bases between. DNA of the CDR3: TGTGCCAGCAGCTTAGATGACGGGGATGAGTATTTT. Its protein is CASSLDDGDEYF.

The chain uses TRBV7-2 and TRBJ2-5, with 8 bases fitting TRBD2. Near its end, the DNA agrees better with TRBJ2-1, so the J call may be wrong. CDR1 is SGHTA, CDR2 FQGNSA, per germline. The CDR3 runs to 16 residues. CDR3 loop: CASSLRGLGDQETQFF. CDR3 coding DNA: TGTGCCAGCAGCTTAAGGGGACTAGGGGATCAAGAGACCCAGTTCTTC.

The chain is built from TRBV7-9 and TRBJ1-1, with 9 positions matching TRBD1. Trimming at V came to 7 bases and at J to 1 base, leaving 10 bases not matched to a gene. CDR3 length: 16 residues. Germline lookup yields CDR1 SEHNR and CDR2 FQNEAQ (reference sequence). Here the CDR3 DNA reads TGTGCCAGCAACATCAAACAGGGGGCGGCGAACACTGAAGCTTTCTTT. It specifies CASNIKQGAANTEAFF.

For this clonotype: The junction and the germline gene differ at one end; a read error may be behind it. This chain links TRBV6-5 with TRBJ2-5; D unclear. This CDR3 spans 14 amino acids. Germline values: CDR1 MNHEY, CDR2 SVGAGI. The CDR3 DNA reads TGTGCCAGCAGTGACTCGGCAGGCTGGAATGAGCAGTACTTC. It translates to CASSDSAGWNEQYF.

This clonotype occurred many times. The rearrangement uses TRBV6-5 and TRBJ2-5; the D is unclear. V lost 5 bases and J lost 5, with 9 bases in between. Germline CDR1 and CDR2: MNHEY and SVGAGI. The CDR3 is 12 residues long. The CDR3 here is CASSDLQETQYF. CDR3 nucleotides: TGTGCCAGCAGTGACTTGCAGGAGACCCAGTACTTC.

This clonotype has just a few counts. The rearrangement links TRBV12-3 or TRBV12-4 to TRBJ1-1; D unresolved. The length of the CDR3 is 14 residues. Trimming removed 3 bases at V and 1 base at J, with 9 bases between. In DNA, the CDR3 is TGTGCCAGCAGTTTCTTTGACCCGAACACTGAAGCTTTCTTT. Protein: CASSFFDPNTEAFF.

V is TRBV20-1 and J is TRBJ1-6; the D gene is possibly TRBD1 (6 bases). Trimming pared 3 bases from V and 10 bases from J, leaving 16 bases between. Germline assignment: CDR1 DFQATT and CDR2 SNEGSKA (reference sequence). This CDR3 has 14 residues. In DNA form, the CDR3 reads TGCAGTGCTAGTAGCGGGGGGGCTTTGTCACCCCTCCACTTT. Its protein product is CSASSGGALSPLHF.

The gene calls are TRBV4-3 and TRBJ2-3; 7 nucleotides line up with TRBD1. The V and J ends lost 1 base and 4 bases, in that order; junction bases with no gene match: 8. The CDR3 has 16 amino acids. From germline, CDR1 is LGHNA and CDR2 YSLEER. CDR3 sequence reads: CASSQGTTGWSDTQYF. Written as DNA, the CDR3 is TGCGCCAGCAGCCAAGGAACGACAGGGTGGTCAGATACGCAGTATTTT.

The chain couples TRBV20-1 to TRBJ2-5, with D possibly TRBD2 on 6 matching bases. The CDR3 consists of 16 residues. The germline V and J ends were trimmed by 3 bases and 2 bases, with 19 bases remaining between them. Germline CDR1 DFQATT, CDR2 SNEGSKA (reference sequence). The CDR3 bases are TGCAGTGCTAGGACCCCTACGAGCGGGCTGCAAGAGACCCAGTACTTC. Translating gives CSARTPTSGLQETQYF.

As concerns this clonotype: This may arise from a read error, as a much more abundant clone is one base away. This chain joins TRBV6-6 and TRBJ2-3; D remains ambiguous. This CDR3 has 15 amino acids. Germline loops: CDR1 MNHNY, CDR2 SVGAGI (reference sequence). The CDR3 loop reads CASSYSKGSVDTQDF. CDR3 coding DNA: TGTGCCAGCAGTTACTCGAAGGGTTCCGTAGATACGCAGGATTTT.

The sample holds many counts of this clonotype. This chain links TRBV7-2 with TRBJ1-6; no definite D call. CDR3 size: 11 residues. Trimming took off 1 base at V and 10 bases at J, with 2 bases between the two ends. Germline loops: CDR1 SGHTA, CDR2 FQGNSA. The CDR3 loop reads CASSLDSPLHF. DNA of the CDR3: TGTGCCAGCAGCTTAGACTCACCCCTCCACTTT.